A selection of T cell receptor beta chains follows, all from one sample in a study of identical twins. TCRdb analysed the 5' RACE reads with MiXCR anew, one entry per CDR3 protein. The top ten hold less than 0.5% of the sample, which has more than 400,000 distinct CDR3 sequences, about 15% seen once. The data also belong to a second study, concerning yellow fever vaccine responses in identical twins.

The material sequenced was CD4+ T cells sorted from blood. The receptors shown here come from a woman under 30 in good health. CDR3s include the opening cysteine and the closing phenylalanine or tryptophan. Fields, in order: D gene, clone size, V gene, J gene, CDR3 DNA, CDR3 protein. The D gene is left open where the match is weak. Rows give clone size only sometimes, using once, few, many, or a class for an expanded clone.

D: TRBD1; size: NA; V: TRBV28; J: TRBJ2-7; DNA: TGTGCCAGCACGTTACCGGGACAGACATACGAGCAGTACTTC; CDR3: CASTLPGQTYEQYF
D: NA; size: NA; V: TRBV5-8; J: TRBJ2-2; DNA: TGTGCCAGCAGCTCCAGACTAACGATGGTCGGGGAGCTGTTTTTT; CDR3: CASSSRLTMVGELFF
D: NA; size: few; V: TRBV6-4; J: TRBJ1-1; DNA: TGTGCCAGCAGTGACTCAAGCCCAGGGAGTCGGGACACTGAAGCTTTCTTT; CDR3: CASSDSSPGSRDTEAFF
D: NA; size: NA; V: TRBV20-1; J: TRBJ2-1; DNA: TGCAGTGCTAGAGATAGTCACCTCCATGAGCAGTTCTTC; CDR3: CSARDSHLHEQFF
D: TRBD1; size: NA; V: TRBV18; J: TRBJ1-5; DNA: TGTGCCAGCTCACACGGGACAGGCGCCAATCAGCCCCAGCATTTT; CDR3: CASSHGTGANQPQHF
D: NA; size: NA; V: TRBV7-9; J: TRBJ1-2; DNA: TGTGCCAGCAGCTTAGTAAGGGGGGGGGCCTATGGCTACACCTTC; CDR3: CASSLVRGGAYGYTF
D: TRBD1; size: many; V: TRBV29-1; J: TRBJ2-2; DNA: TGCAGCGTTGCTGTGACAGGGGGTAACACCGGGGAGCTGTTTTTT; CDR3: CSVAVTGGNTGELFF
D: TRBD2; size: few; V: TRBV20-1; J: TRBJ2-3; DNA: TGCAGTGCCGTCAGCGGGACTACAGATACGCAGTATTTT; CDR3: CSAVSGTTDTQYF
D: NA; size: NA; V: TRBV25-1; J: TRBJ1-1; DNA: TGTGCCAGCAGTGAATGGGCTGTCGATGAAGCTTTCTTT; CDR3: CASSEWAVDEAFF
D: NA; size: few; V: TRBV11-2; J: TRBJ2-1; DNA: TGTGCCAGCAGCTTAGGGACACAGACCTACAATGAGCAGTTCTTC; CDR3: CASSLGTQTYNEQFF
D: NA; size: NA; V: TRBV5-1; J: TRBJ1-2; DNA: TGCGCCAGCAGCTTGGAAGCAAGGCGAGTGAGTAACTATGGCTACACCTTC; CDR3: CASSLEARRVSNYGYTF
D: NA; size: few; V: TRBV28; J: TRBJ2-1; DNA: TGTGCCAGCAGGGGAAATTTGGGGTACAATGAGCAGTTCTTC; CDR3: CASRGNLGYNEQFF
D: TRBD2; size: NA; V: TRBV12-3/TRBV12-4; J: TRBJ2-3; DNA: TGTGCCAGCAGTTTAGTCTCTTGGGCTAGCGGGAGGGGTATTGATTGGTCCACAGATACGCAGTATTTT; CDR3: CASSLVSWASGRGIDWSTDTQYF
D: NA; size: few; V: TRBV20-1; J: TRBJ2-1; DNA: TGCAGTGCTAGAGTCCGGGGTAGCCTCAAGCCCTCCTCCTACAATGAGCAGTTCTTC; CDR3: CSARVRGSLKPSSYNEQFF
D: NA; size: few; V: TRBV29-1; J: TRBJ2-6; DNA: TGCAGCGTCCCAGAGGGCCCGGGCTTGGGAAGCTCTGGGGCCAACGTCCTGACTTTC; CDR3: CSVPEGPGLGSSGANVLTF
D: NA; size: few; V: TRBV3-1; J: TRBJ2-1; DNA: TGTGCCAGCAGGAATACCGGGACAAATAACAATGAGCAGTTCTTC; CDR3: CASRNTGTNNNEQFF
D: NA; size: few; V: TRBV12-3/TRBV12-4; J: TRBJ1-6; DNA: TGTGCCAGCAGAGTTGGTCGAAATAATTCACCCCTCCACTTT; CDR3: CASRVGRNNSPLHF
D: NA; size: few; V: TRBV28; J: TRBJ2-1; DNA: TGTGCCAGCAGAACGGGGGTATACAATGAGCAGTTCTTC; CDR3: CASRTGVYNEQFF
D: NA; size: NA; V: TRBV7-2; J: TRBJ2-7; DNA: TGTGCCAGCAGCGTATTCCGGGACTCCGAGCAGTACTTC; CDR3: CASSVFRDSEQYF
D: NA; size: NA; V: TRBV20-1; J: TRBJ1-1; DNA: TGCAGTGCTGCCCCACTGAACACTGAAGCTTTCTTT; CDR3: CSAAPLNTEAFF
D: NA; size: few; V: TRBV29-1; J: TRBJ2-1; DNA: TGCAGCACATATAATAGGGAAACCTACAATGAGCAGTTCTTC; CDR3: CSTYNRETYNEQFF
D: NA; size: NA; V: TRBV11-1; J: TRBJ2-1; DNA: TGTGCCAGCAGCTTTGGAGCGACGGGGTACAATGAGCAGTTCTTC; CDR3: CASSFGATGYNEQFF
D: TRBD1; size: few; V: TRBV7-9; J: TRBJ1-1; DNA: TGTGCCAGCAGCCCACCGGGACAGGGTGTTGCTTTCTTT; CDR3: CASSPPGQGVAFF
D: NA; size: many; V: TRBV4-1; J: TRBJ1-2; DNA: TGCGCCAGCAGCCAAGAGGCTGGTGGCTACACCTTC; CDR3: CASSQEAGGYTF
D: NA; size: few; V: TRBV15; J: TRBJ1-2; DNA: TGTGCCACCAGCAGTAACAGGGATGGCTACACCTTC; CDR3: CATSSNRDGYTF
D: TRBD2; size: NA; V: TRBV7-6; J: TRBJ2-3; DNA: TGTGCCAGCAGCTTCGGGGGGGGGGACCTCACAGATACGCAGTATTTT; CDR3: CASSFGGGDLTDTQYF
D: NA; size: NA; V: TRBV15; J: TRBJ2-1; DNA: TGTGCCACCAGCAGAGTGTCGGGGGCCCCTTACAATGAGCAGTTCTTC; CDR3: CATSRVSGAPYNEQFF
D: NA; size: NA; V: TRBV6-1; J: TRBJ2-3; DNA: TGTGCCAGCATCAGAGGGGCGGGGAGCCGCACAGATACGCAGTATTTT; CDR3: CASIRGAGSRTDTQYF
D: NA; size: few; V: TRBV10-3; J: TRBJ2-3; DNA: TGTGCCATCATGGGAACAGATACGCAGTATTTT; CDR3: CAIMGTDTQYF
D: NA; size: NA; V: TRBV20-1; J: TRBJ2-3; DNA: TGCAGTGCCCGGGGGGCGGGTGGCACAGATACGCAGTATTTT; CDR3: CSARGAGGTDTQYF
D: TRBD1; size: many; V: TRBV12-3/TRBV12-4; J: TRBJ2-2; DNA: TGTGCCAGCAGCCGAATGGGACAGACCACCGGGGAGCTGTTTTTT; CDR3: CASSRMGQTTGELFF
D: NA; size: NA; V: TRBV29-1; J: TRBJ2-1; DNA: TGCAGCGTTGCGAGCTATGAGCAGTTCTTC; CDR3: CSVASYEQFF
D: TRBD2; size: NA; V: TRBV3-1; J: TRBJ2-1; DNA: TGTGCCAGCAGCCAAGTGGGACTAGCGGGTCCCAATGAGCAGTTCTTC; CDR3: CASSQVGLAGPNEQFF
D: NA; size: NA; V: TRBV6-1; J: TRBJ2-3; DNA: TGTGCCAGCAGTGGGGCTAGCTACTTGGACACAGATACGCAGTATTTT; CDR3: CASSGASYLDTDTQYF
D: TRBD2; size: NA; V: TRBV6-5; J: TRBJ2-3; DNA: TGTGCCAGCAGTTACTTGCTAGCGGGGACCACAGATACGCAGTATTTT; CDR3: CASSYLLAGTTDTQYF
D: NA; size: NA; V: TRBV10-2; J: TRBJ2-3; DNA: TGCGCCAGCAGTGAGTCAGGTGCGGCGCAGTATTTT; CDR3: CASSESGAAQYF
D: NA; size: few; V: TRBV2; J: TRBJ2-5; DNA: TGTGCCAGCAGAGGAACCGGGACCTACAGTCAAGAGACCCAGTACTTC; CDR3: CASRGTGTYSQETQYF
D: TRBD1; size: few; V: TRBV28; J: TRBJ1-1; DNA: TGTGCCAGCCGCGGATCGCCAGGGGGGAAGTGGACGAACACTGAAGCTTTCTTT; CDR3: CASRGSPGGKWTNTEAFF
D: NA; size: many; V: TRBV11-2; J: TRBJ1-6; DNA: TGTGCCAGCAGCTTAGACAGGAGCTCCTATAATTCACCCCTCCACTTT; CDR3: CASSLDRSSYNSPLHF
D: TRBD2; size: few; V: TRBV7-9; J: TRBJ2-1; DNA: TGTGCCAGCAGCTCCGTGACCGGGACTAGACCGTTCTTC; CDR3: CASSSVTGTRPFF
D: NA; size: few; V: TRBV28; J: TRBJ2-4; DNA: TGTGCCAGCAGCCCACCTTGGGGGACAGCCAAAAACATTCAGTACTTC; CDR3: CASSPPWGTAKNIQYF
D: NA; size: NA; V: TRBV7-2; J: TRBJ2-6; DNA: TGTGCCAGCAGCTTGGGGGCAGGGAGATCTGGGGCCAACGTCCTGACTTTC; CDR3: CASSLGAGRSGANVLTF
D: TRBD1; size: few; V: TRBV5-1; J: TRBJ1-1; DNA: TGCGCCAGCAGTTGGGACAGGGAGAACACTGAAGCTTTCTTT; CDR3: CASSWDRENTEAFF
D: TRBD2; size: NA; V: TRBV12-3/TRBV12-4; J: TRBJ2-5; DNA: TGTGCCAGCAGTAGGAGTAGCGGGGGGGGCCAAGAGACCCAGTACTTC; CDR3: CASSRSSGGGQETQYF
D: NA; size: NA; V: TRBV28; J: TRBJ2-7; DNA: TGTGCCAGCAGTTTATCCCGACAGGTCTCCTACGAGCAGTACTTC; CDR3: CASSLSRQVSYEQYF
D: NA; size: few; V: TRBV19; J: TRBJ2-1; DNA: TGTGCCAGTAGTAGGGATCGAGGGGGTGAGCAGTTCTTC; CDR3: CASSRDRGGEQFF
D: NA; size: NA; V: TRBV20-1; J: TRBJ2-1; DNA: TGCAGTGCTAGTAGTATTCCGGGGAGGGGGGTTAGCGATGAGCAGTTCTTC; CDR3: CSASSIPGRGVSDEQFF
D: TRBD2; size: few; V: TRBV6-4; J: TRBJ2-1; DNA: TGTGCCAGCAGTGAGGGAGGGCCAAGCCTGCCGGGATACAATGAGCAGTTCTTC; CDR3: CASSEGGPSLPGYNEQFF
D: NA; size: NA; V: TRBV6-5; J: TRBJ1-2; DNA: TGTGCCAGCAGTTACTCTATACAGGGTAACTATGGCTACACCTTC; CDR3: CASSYSIQGNYGYTF
D: NA; size: few; V: TRBV4-1; J: TRBJ2-3; DNA: TGCGCCAGCAGCCCGACCGCACTAGATACTGGAGATACGCAGTATTTT; CDR3: CASSPTALDTGDTQYF
D: NA; size: few; V: TRBV28; J: TRBJ1-2; DNA: TGTGCCAGCAGCGTGGGAACAGGCTATGGCTACACCTTC; CDR3: CASSVGTGYGYTF
D: NA; size: many; V: TRBV6-1; J: TRBJ1-1; DNA: TGTGCCAGCACCGCGGGGGGCACGACTGAAGCTTTCTTT; CDR3: CASTAGGTTEAFF
D: TRBD2; size: NA; V: TRBV3-1; J: TRBJ2-3; DNA: TGTGCCAGCAGCCAAGCGGCTAGCGGGAGGACCTTAGATACGCAGTATTTT; CDR3: CASSQAASGRTLDTQYF
D: TRBD2; size: NA; V: TRBV19; J: TRBJ2-7; DNA: TGTGCCAGTAGTATACTAGCGGGAGGGCCCAACGAGCAGTACTTC; CDR3: CASSILAGGPNEQYF
D: NA; size: many; V: TRBV12-3/TRBV12-4; J: TRBJ2-1; DNA: TGTGCCAGCAGACCCTCCTATAGAACGTACAATGAGCAGTTCTTC; CDR3: CASRPSYRTYNEQFF
D: TRBD2; size: NA; V: TRBV12-3/TRBV12-4; J: TRBJ2-2; DNA: TGTGCCAGCAGTAAGCGGGAGGCCTACACCGGGGAGCTGTTTTTT; CDR3: CASSKREAYTGELFF
D: TRBD1; size: many; V: TRBV20-1; J: TRBJ1-1; DNA: TGCAGTGGGACGACAGGGTCCAGGGTGTACACTGAAGCTTTCTTT; CDR3: CSGTTGSRVYTEAFF
D: TRBD2; size: NA; V: TRBV10-3; J: TRBJ2-4; DNA: TGTGCCATCAGTGAGTCGTCTTGGACTAGCGGACTAGCCAAAAACATTCAGTACTTC; CDR3: CAISESSWTSGLAKNIQYF
D: TRBD1; size: few; V: TRBV27; J: TRBJ1-1; DNA: TGTGCCGGAAGGACAGGGCCAAATCGGCGAGCTTTCTTT; CDR3: CAGRTGPNRRAFF